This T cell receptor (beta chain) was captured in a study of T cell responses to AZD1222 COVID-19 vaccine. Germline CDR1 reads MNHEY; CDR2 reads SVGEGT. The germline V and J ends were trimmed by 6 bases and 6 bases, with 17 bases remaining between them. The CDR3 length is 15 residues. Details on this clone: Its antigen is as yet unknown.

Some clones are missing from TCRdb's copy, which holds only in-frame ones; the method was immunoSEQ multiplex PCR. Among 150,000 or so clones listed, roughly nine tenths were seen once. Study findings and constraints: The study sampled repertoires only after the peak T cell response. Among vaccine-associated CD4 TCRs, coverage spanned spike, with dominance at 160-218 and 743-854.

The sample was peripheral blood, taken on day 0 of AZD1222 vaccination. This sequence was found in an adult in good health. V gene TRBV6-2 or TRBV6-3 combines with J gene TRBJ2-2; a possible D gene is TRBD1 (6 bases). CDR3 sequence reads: CASSRSPTGSGELFF. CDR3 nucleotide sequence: TGTGCCAGCAGCCGCAGTCCGACAGGCTCCGGGGAGCTGTTTTTT.